These 5 T cell receptor beta chains originate from one sample sequenced in a study of cytomegalovirus exposure and HLA in healthy donors. The primer mix had 60 Vbeta and 13 Jbeta primers. TCRdb keeps only in-frame clones here, not all; method: immunoSEQ multiplex PCR. This sample yields fewer than 250,000 clones, of which around four fifths are seen a single time; 10% belongs to the top ten. The specimen sequenced was PBMCs. These TCRs come from a woman aged 45 to 65 in good health and CMV-seropositive.

The rearrangement uses TRBV7-9 and TRBJ2-5; 12 bases are shared with TRBD1. CDR1 and CDR2 from the germline V gene are SEHNR and FQNEAQ (reference sequence). V dropped 7 bases and J dropped 2; count of bases not matched to a gene: 8. This CDR3 is 16 amino acids long. The CDR3 loop is CASTGDRGRFQETQYF. CDR3 coding DNA: TGTGCCAGCACCGGGGACAGGGGGCGCTTTCAAGAGACCCAGTACTTC.

V and J are TRBV7-9 and TRBJ2-5, with D tentatively TRBD1 (6 bases). The end of the DNA is better explained by TRBJ2-7, so the J call may be wrong. The CDR3 has 13 amino acids. The germline CDR1 and CDR2 sequences are SEHNR and FQNEAQ (reference sequence). CDR3 nucleotide sequence: TGTGCCAGCAGCGCTACAGGGTTTCGCGAGCAGTACTTC. This encodes CASSATGFREQYF.

V usage is TRBV9 and J usage is TRBJ1-1, with no clear D. Trimming removed 4 bases at V and 1 base at J, with 11 bases between. In germline, CDR1 is SGDLS, CDR2 YYNGEE. There are 14 residues in the CDR3. The CDR3 loop is CASSRLDTNTEAFF. The CDR3 coding sequence is TGTGCCAGCAGCCGCTTAGACACGAACACTGAAGCTTTCTTT.

The V call is TRBV29-1, the J call TRBJ2-1; maybe TRBD1 (6 bases). Germline-derived CDR1 and CDR2 are SQVTM and ANQGSEA. The V gene lost 4 bases and the J gene lost 12 bases, with 19 bases spanning the gap. The CDR3 consists of 13 residues. Here the CDR3 reads CSVAGTPPSVQFF. CDR3 DNA sequence: TGCAGCGTTGCCGGGACACCTCCTTCAGTGCAGTTCTTC.

V gene TRBV18 combines with J gene TRBJ2-5, with 8 bases identical to TRBD1. Judging by the DNA end, TRBJ2-7 fits better; the J call may be wrong. The CDR3 is made up of 15 amino acids. The germline gives CDR1 KGHSH, CDR2 LQKENI. The CDR3 protein is CASSPYATGANEQYF. The CDR3 DNA follows: TGTGCCAGCTCACCATATGCGACAGGGGCGAACGAGCAGTACTTC.